This entry is about one T cell receptor beta chain. Its target is not known. The data originate from a study of vaccination and CD4 T cells after COVID-19. In the study overall: Post-COVID sampling occurred a median around 97 days after diagnosis (range 35 to 161). At days 161 to 241 post-vaccination, as well as at day 14, a few convalescent patients were sampled. Study-wide findings and caveats: Researchers report that 304 of 307 vaccine-specific clones in convalescent patients proved spike mono-reactive.

V lost 4 bases to trimming and J lost 1 base; unmatched junction nucleotides: 1. The germline V gene has CDR1 MNHEY and CDR2 SVGAGI. This CDR3 has 13 residues. The time point denotes: late sampling 161 to 241 days after vaccination in a few convalescent patients. Treatment indicated: roughly 10-day PBMC culture with coronavirus spike peptide pools or control peptides (ViraFEST assay). Negative selection separated CD4+ T cells from roughly 11-day cultures. Oncomine TCR Beta short-read sequencing was applied to DNA from cultured CD4+ T cells. One entry per CDR3 protein, called by TCRdb with MiXCR from the PCR reads. Here the sample spans 20,000 to 25,000 distinct CDR3 sequences, 46% being singletons.

This TCR was sampled from a human donor who had recovered from COVID-19. The chain combines TRBV6-5 with TRBJ2-7; 7 bases are a match to TRBD1. The sample consisted of CD4+ T cells from blood, cultured in vitro, taken about 7 months after SARS-CoV-2 vaccination. The CDR3 DNA reads TGTGCCAGCAGTTTGGGACAGTCCTACGAGCAGTACTTC. This codes for CASSLGQSYEQYF.